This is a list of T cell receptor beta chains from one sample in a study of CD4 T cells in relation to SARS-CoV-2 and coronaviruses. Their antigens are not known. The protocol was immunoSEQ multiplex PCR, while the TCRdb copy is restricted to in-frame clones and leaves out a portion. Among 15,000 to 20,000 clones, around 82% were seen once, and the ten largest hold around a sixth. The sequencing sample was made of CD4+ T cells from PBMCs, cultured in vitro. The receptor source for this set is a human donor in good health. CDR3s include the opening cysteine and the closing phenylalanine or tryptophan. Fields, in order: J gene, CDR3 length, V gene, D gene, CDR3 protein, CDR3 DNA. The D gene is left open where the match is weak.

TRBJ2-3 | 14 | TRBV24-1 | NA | CATSETFSTDTQYF | TGTGCCACCAGTGAGACATTTAGCACAGATACGCAGTATTTT
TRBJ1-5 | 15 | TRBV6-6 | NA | CASSYSGTSNQPQHF | TGTGCCAGCAGTTATTCCGGGACAAGTAATCAGCCCCAGCATTTT
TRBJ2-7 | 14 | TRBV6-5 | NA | CASSLEGRNYEQYF | TGTGCCAGCAGCCTCGAGGGACGGAACTACGAGCAGTACTTC
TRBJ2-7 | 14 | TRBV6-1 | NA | CASSDIFRSYEQYF | TGTGCCAGCAGTGATATATTCCGCTCCTACGAGCAGTACTTC
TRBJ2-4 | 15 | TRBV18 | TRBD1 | CASSPNLGQGNIQYF | TGTGCCAGCTCACCAAATTTGGGACAGGGAAACATTCAGTACTTC
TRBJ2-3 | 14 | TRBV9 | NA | CASSAHLSTDTQYF | TGTGCCAGCAGCGCCCATCTGAGCACAGATACGCAGTATTTT
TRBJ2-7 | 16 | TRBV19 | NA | CASSDGPGLDSGEQYF | TGTGCCAGTAGTGATGGTCCGGGATTGGATTCTGGAGAGCAGTACTTC
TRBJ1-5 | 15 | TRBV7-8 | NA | CASSLDSLSNQPQHF | TGTGCCAGCAGCTTAGACAGCCTGAGCAATCAGCCCCAGCATTTT
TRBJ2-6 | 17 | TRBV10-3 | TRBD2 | CAIKPSGSSDGANVLTF | TGTGCCATCAAGCCCAGCGGGAGCTCGGATGGGGCCAACGTCCTGACTTTC
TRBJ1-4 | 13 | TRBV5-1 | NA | CASSFGEREKLFF | TGCGCCAGCAGCTTCGGAGAGAGGGAAAAACTGTTTTTT